This T cell receptor (beta chain) was profiled in a study of CD8+CD57+ T cells in acquired aplastic anemia. On the study more broadly: On average, sorted CD4+ and CD8+ cells gave approximately 3.1 ug of DNA. Where healthy donors were concerned, CD4+ cells averaged around 11 million reads.

The V segment lost 9 bases and the J segment 4 bases; nucleotides outside the gene matches: 5. This CDR3 contains 13 residues. Germline V gene lookup returns CDR1 ENHRY and CDR2 SYGVKD. Study-wide results and caveats: Patients and controls were found to share more than 25 CD8+ CDR3 sequences. Statistical testing detected no significant gap in CD8+ Simpson's diversity between patients and controls.

About this clonotype: The target antigen is unknown.

Profiling of TCR beta VDJ combinations and CDR3 sequences used genomic DNA as template. TCRdb passed the reads through MiXCR, listing each CDR3 protein once. Among 150,000 to 200,000 distinct CDR3 sequences listed, about 60% were seen once. The sequence came from a human donor in good health. The sequencing sample was made of sorted CD4+, CD8+, or CD8+CD57+ T cells (not recorded which) from PBMCs. The chain has TRBV10-3 and TRBJ1-4, with 7 bases matching TRBD1. The CDR3 coding sequence is TGTGCCATTTCCGGGACAGATAATGAAAAACTGTTTTTT. This translates into CAISGTDNEKLFF.